A selection of T cell receptor beta chains follows, all from one sample in a study of shared clonotypes between healthy human individuals. TCRdb keeps only in-frame clones here, not all; method: immunoSEQ multiplex PCR. The data contain millions of clones, roughly 94% of them singletons. Sequencing was performed on naive CD4+ T cells sorted from blood. The receptor source for this set is a man in his late teens or twenties in good health. Both conserved end residues are part of each CDR3. The order of the fields is D gene, J gene, clone size, V gene, CDR3 DNA, CDR3 protein. A D gene is named only where the DNA matches it firmly. Where a row states a size, it is once, few, many or the class of an expanded clone; other rows omit it.

>.|TRBJ2-2|.|TRBV19
TGTGCCAGTACCGCGACACGTCCGGGGACCGGGGAGCTGTTTTTT
CASTATRPGTGELFF
>.|TRBJ1-2|.|TRBV6-5
TGTGCCAGCAGTTACCGTGGGCATGGTGGCTACACCTTC
CASSYRGHGGYTF
>.|TRBJ2-7|.|TRBV10-3
TGTGCCACCGTTGGCGGGATGCTCTCCTACGAGCAGTACTTC
CATVGGMLSYEQYF
>.|TRBJ2-7|once|TRBV10-3
TGTGCCATCAGTGAGCTCGGGACGGGGAGCTCCTACGAGCAGTACTTC
CAISELGTGSSYEQYF
>.|TRBJ2-3|.|TRBV5-1
TGCGCCAGCAGCTTGGCAGCGGGCCCCCGGGAAGATACGCAGTATTTT
CASSLAAGPREDTQYF
>TRBD1|TRBJ1-1|.|TRBV18
TGTGCCAGCTCATGGACAGGGTTTTCGAACACTGAAGCTTTCTTT
CASSWTGFSNTEAFF
>.|TRBJ2-2|.|TRBV7-7
TGTGCTAGCAGTTTTAGTGACACCGGGGAGCTGTTTTTT
CASSFSDTGELFF
>TRBD1|TRBJ1-2|.|TRBV5-1
TGCGCCAGCAGCTATACAAGGACAGGAGACTATGGCTACACCTTC
CASSYTRTGDYGYTF
>.|TRBJ2-5|.|TRBV6-1
TGTGCCAGCAGCCTACTAGGAGAGACCCAGTACTTC
CASSLLGETQYF
>.|TRBJ1-3|.|TRBV9
TGTGCCAGCAGCGTCACTTCTCCCGTGTGGGGAAACACCATATATTTT
CASSVTSPVWGNTIYF
>TRBD2|TRBJ2-5|.|TRBV5-1
TGCGCCAGCAGCTTGGTCGGCGGGAGGGGCGGAGAGACCCAGTACTTC
CASSLVGGRGGETQYF
>.|TRBJ2-7|.|TRBV25-1
TGTGCCAGCAGCCTCTTCGGGACAACCTACGAGCAGTACTTC
CASSLFGTTYEQYF
>.|TRBJ2-3|once|TRBV5-1
TGCGCCAGCAGCTTGGAGTTCCCCCAAACAGATACGCAGTATTTT
CASSLEFPQTDTQYF
>.|TRBJ2-3|.|TRBV19
TGTGCCAGTAGTGATCAATACACAGATACGCAGTATTTT
CASSDQYTDTQYF
>.|TRBJ2-7|.|TRBV6-5
TGTGCCAGCACGGCGCCTAGCTCCTACGAGCAGTACTTC
CASTAPSSYEQYF
>.|TRBJ1-1|.|TRBV2
TGTGCCAGCACTCCGGGGAACACTGAAGCTTTCTTT
CASTPGNTEAFF
>TRBD2|TRBJ2-1|.|TRBV10-1
TGCGCCAGCTCCGAACTAGCGGGAGAGAACTACAATGAGCAGTTCTTC
CASSELAGENYNEQFF
>.|TRBJ2-1|.|TRBV18
TGTGCCAGCTCACCACAAACTACTCTCGCCTACAATGAGCAGTTCTTC
CASSPQTTLAYNEQFF
>TRBD1|TRBJ1-4|.|TRBV19
TGTGCCAGTAGTGCCCGACAGGGTTTTTTTGCAACTAATGAAAAACTGTTTTTT
CASSARQGFFATNEKLFF
>TRBD1|TRBJ2-4|.|TRBV18
TGTGCCAGCTCCCCGGGACAGGGGGCTAAAAACATTCAGTACTTC
CASSPGQGAKNIQYF
>TRBD1|TRBJ2-4|.|TRBV7-2
TGTGCCAGCAGCCCGCGACAGGGCTGGAGCATTCAGTACTTC
CASSPRQGWSIQYF
>.|TRBJ2-3|few|TRBV5-6
TGTGCCAGCAGCCTAGGGTGGGATACGCAGTATTTT
CASSLGWDTQYF
>TRBD2|TRBJ2-1|.|TRBV5-1
TGCGCCAGCAGCTTGGGCACGGGAGGGAACAGTGAGCAGTTCTTC
CASSLGTGGNSEQFF
>TRBD2|TRBJ2-7|.|TRBV5-1
TGCGCCAGCAGCGTGCAGACTAGCGGTGGTTACGAGCAGTACTTC
CASSVQTSGGYEQYF
>.|TRBJ2-1|.|TRBV5-1
TGCGCCAGCACCTCTTCGGTCTATGAGCAGTTCTTC
CASTSSVYEQFF
>.|TRBJ2-3|.|TRBV6-5
TGTGCCAGCAGTTACTCTTCCGGGAGTGGCACAGATACGCAGTATTTT
CASSYSSGSGTDTQYF
>.|TRBJ2-5|once|TRBV18
TGTGCCAGCTCACCAGGCAGAGCCCAAGAGACCCAGTACTTC
CASSPGRAQETQYF
>.|TRBJ2-3|.|TRBV18
TGTGCCAGCTCAGATAACAGGGTTGATACGCAGTATTTT
CASSDNRVDTQYF
>.|TRBJ1-1|.|TRBV11-2
TGTGCCAGCAGCTTATGGGGCAGGGAAGCTTTCTTT
CASSLWGREAFF
>TRBD1|TRBJ2-7|.|TRBV5-1
TGCGCCAGCAGAGTTGCGACAGGGTCTGACGAGCAGTACTTC
CASRVATGSDEQYF
>TRBD1|TRBJ2-7|.|TRBV11-2
TGTGCCAGCAGTCGGGACAGGGCTTGGGAGCAGTACTTC
CASSRDRAWEQYF
>.|TRBJ1-2|.|TRBV6-6
TGTGCCAGCAGTTACGCCGGGGAGAACTATGGCTACACCTTC
CASSYAGENYGYTF
>TRBD1|TRBJ1-2|once|TRBV7-9
TGTGCCAGCAGCACAATACAGGGGGATTCTAACTATGGCTACACCTTC
CASSTIQGDSNYGYTF
>TRBD1|TRBJ2-2|.|TRBV4-1
TGCGCCAGCAGCCAAGGATCTGGGACAGGGGGGACCGGGGAGCTGTTTTTT
CASSQGSGTGGTGELFF
>.|TRBJ2-7|.|TRBV30
TGTGCCTGGAGTCCAGCCTACGAGCAGTACTTC
CAWSPAYEQYF
>.|TRBJ2-5|.|TRBV5-1
TGCGCCAGCGCGGGGACGGGAGAGACCCAGTACTTC
CASAGTGETQYF
>.|TRBJ2-3|.|TRBV2
TGTGCCAGCAGCGACTACCCAGCGGAGGATACGCAGTATTTT
CASSDYPAEDTQYF
>TRBD1|TRBJ1-5|.|TRBV5-6
TGTGCCAGCAGCTTGTCGGACAGGGGTAATCAGCCCCAGCATTTT
CASSLSDRGNQPQHF
>.|TRBJ2-3|.|TRBV7-2
TGTGCCAGCAGCCCACCCCGGGTCCTTGGGGCAGATACGCAGTATTTT
CASSPPRVLGADTQYF
>TRBD1|TRBJ1-2|.|TRBV5-1
TGCGCCAGCAGCTTGGGACAGGGAGAAGATGGCTACACCTTC
CASSLGQGEDGYTF
>.|TRBJ1-1|once|TRBV11-2
TGTGCCAGCAGGCCGGGACTCCGGGCATCTGAAGCTTTCTTT
CASRPGLRASEAFF
>.|TRBJ2-7|.|TRBV21-1
TGTGCCAGCAGCAAAGTCTCAATCGCTGGAGCGGGGGGGTCGAGCTCCTACGAGCAGTACTTC
CASSKVSIAGAGGSSSYEQYF